The source of this T cell receptor beta chain is a study of shared clonotypes between healthy human individuals. Study background: The plates for each donor numbered three CD4 naive, three CD4 memory, two CD8 naive and one CD8 memory.

V lost 1 base to trimming and J lost 12 bases, with 13 bases between them. The CDR3 has 12 amino acids. CDR1 SGHAT and CDR2 FQNNGV come from the germline V gene. Clones were sequenced by immunoSEQ multiplex PCR, and TCRdb holds only the in-frame ones, with some missing. The sample has roughly 550,000 clones, 95% to 96% seen once. CD45RO-negative, CCR7-selected cells formed the naive CD8 fraction, which excluded terminally differentiated effector memory CD45RA+ cells. As for this clone: The antigen is not known.

Study-wide points: Sampling covered nothing but blood. Tissue TCR repertoires likely differ from those found in blood. The four-donor shared clonotypes exceeded non-shared clonotypes in generation probability, with non-shared ones scoring lower.

The chain carries TRBV11-2 and TRBJ2-7; D unresolved. Sequences were obtained from naive CD8+ T cells sorted from blood. This TCR was sampled from a woman in her thirties in good health. CDR3 DNA: TGTGCCAGCAGCTTAGGAAAGGACGGCGTGTACTTC. Translation gives CASSLGKDGVYF.